Below are 9 T cell receptor beta chains sequenced from a single sample in a study of blood T cell repertoires in COVID-19. The table came from immunoSEQ multiplex PCR; TCRdb's copy has only in-frame clones and leaves some out. The sample includes about 140,000 clones, around 87% of them seen just once. Material for sequencing was peripheral blood. These receptors were obtained from a woman aged 55-70 years with active COVID-19.

The rearrangement links TRBV28 to TRBJ1-5; D uncertain. Germline CDR1 and CDR2: MDHEN and SYDVKM. This CDR3 region has 16 residues. The V and J ends lost 6 bases and 5 bases respectively, with 20 bases between them. The chain's CDR3 is CASRVGLRGAYQPQHF. CDR3 coding DNA: TGTGCCAGCAGGGTAGGCCTCCGGGGAGCTTATCAGCCCCAGCATTTT.

Notes on this clone: The sample carries other DNA sequences with the same CDR3. The chain combines TRBV6-5 with TRBJ1-5; D is perhaps TRBD1 (5 bases). Germline CDR1 MNHEY, CDR2 SVGAGI. This CDR3 comprises 15 residues. V was clipped by 0 bases and J by 4 bases, with 10 bases between them. CDR3 nucleotide sequence: TGTGCCAGCAGTTACTCTAGGGGTGGTAATCAGCCCCAGCATTTT. Its translation is CASSYSRGGNQPQHF.

This clone was seen more than once but under ten times. V usage is TRBV18 and J usage is TRBJ1-5, with D tentatively TRBD1 (6 bases). Trimming stripped 3 bases from V and 3 bases from J, with 9 bases between. The CDR3 is made up of 14 amino acids. Germline V gene lookup returns CDR1 KGHSH and CDR2 LQKENI. The CDR3 spells CASSPGHINQPQHF. The CDR3, as DNA: TGTGCCAGCTCACCGGGACACATCAATCAGCCCCAGCATTTT. Supplemented by reference TRBV18 and TRBJ1-5, the full variable domain reads NAGVMQNPRHLVRRRGQEARLRCSPMKGHSHVYWYRQLPEEGLKFMVYLQKENIIDESGMPKERFSAEFPKEGPSILRIQQVVRGDSAAYFCASSPGHINQPQHFGDGTRLSIL.

The rearrangement links TRBV6-6 to TRBJ2-7, with 13 nucleotides matching TRBD2. The CDR3 sequence is 13 residues long. Losses at the gene ends were 8 bases for V and 2 bases for J; bases not matched to a gene: 0. CDR1 and CDR2 (germline): MNHNY, SVGAGI (reference sequence). The CDR3: CASGTSGTYEQYF. The CDR3 nucleotides are TGTGCCAGCGGGACTAGCGGGACCTACGAGCAGTACTTC.

This clone was picked up a small number of times. The rearrangement links TRBV7-8 to TRBJ1-6, with TRBD1 matching 8 bases. The CDR3 has 13 residues. Per germline, CDR1 SGHVS and CDR2 FQNEAQ. The junction had 6 bases not matched to a gene; V was cut back by 4 bases and J by 13 bases. For the CDR3, the DNA is TGTGCCAGCAGCTCCGACAGGGGCGTGCCCCTCCACTTT. It translates to CASSSDRGVPLHF.

The genes are TRBV19 and TRBJ1-5; 9 bases line up with TRBD1. In germline, CDR1 is LNHDA, CDR2 SQIVND (reference sequence). V shed 3 bases and J 3 bases; nucleotides not matched to a gene: 6. This CDR3 contains 16 residues. In DNA form, the CDR3 reads TGTGCCAGTAGTATTAGTGGGACAGGGCCCAATCAGCCCCAGCATTTT. It yields the protein CASSISGTGPNQPQHF.

This chain joins TRBV5-1 and TRBJ1-1, with D perhaps matching TRBD1 (6 bases). V gave up 3 bases and J gave up 1 base, with 25 bases separating them. Germline values: CDR1 SGHRS, CDR2 YFSETQ. CDR3 length equals 19 residues. CDR3: CASSSVGGAGAASNTEAFF. CDR3 DNA: TGCGCCAGCAGCTCCGTTGGGGGGGCAGGGGCAGCGTCGAACACTGAAGCTTTCTTT. The full variable domain, rest sourced from reference TRBV5-1 and TRBJ1-1, is KAGVTQTPRYLIKTRGQQVTLSCSPISGHRSVSWYQQTPGQGLQFLFEYFSETQRNKGNFPGRFSGRQFSNSRSEMNVSTLELGDSALYLCASSSVGGAGAASNTEAFFGQGTRLTVV.

The chain uses TRBV6-5 and TRBJ2-7; the match to TRBD2 covers 7 bases. The CDR3 is 13 residues long. The germline V gene has CDR1 MNHEY and CDR2 SVGAGI. J gave up 3 bases and V 10 bases, and 9 bases lay outside the gene matches. CDR3 amino acids: CATASGSSYEQYF. CDR3 DNA: TGTGCCACGGCTAGCGGAAGCAGCTACGAGCAGTACTTC.

J is TRBJ1-5 and V is TRBV19; possibly TRBD1 for D (6 bases). This CDR3 has 13 residues. V gave up 6 bases and J gave up 5 bases, with 11 bases separating them. Germline V gene data show CDR1 as LNHDA and CDR2 as SQIVND (reference sequence). The CDR3 DNA follows: TGTGCCAGTAGGCAGGGGCAGTATCAGCCCCAGCATTTT. Its protein product is CASRQGQYQPQHF.